These 23 T cell receptor beta chains share one sample of origin, sequenced in a study of T cells in Graves' hyperthyroidism and ophthalmopathy (dated by TCRdb to about 2019). Libraries came from multiplex PCR. Sequencing used an Illumina HiSeq 2000. The TCR beta CDR3 regions were amplified from RNA transcripts. For the first round of RT-PCR on the TCR CDR3, the HTBI primer set was used together with the Qiagen OneStep RT-PCR kit. Clones were called with MiXCR by TCRdb after fastp trimmed the public reads at Q25, and only in-frame beta chains were retained. Rows are unified per CDR3 protein, each entry keeping the most common DNA and genes. Recorded for this sample are some 300,000 distinct CDR3 sequences; less than 20% of them occurred a single time. The top ten constitute about two fifths of the sample. Sequencing was carried out using blood. All receptors come from a man aged 45-65 years with Graves' ophthalmopathy.

The rearrangement joins TRBV4-1 to TRBJ1-4; 10 nucleotides match TRBD1. Trimming cost V 3 bases and J 7 bases; bases outside gene matches: 8. Germline values: CDR1 MGHRA, CDR2 YSYEKL. The CDR3 extends over 16 amino acids. CDR3 loop: CASSQIPGTGVEKLFF. Written as DNA, the CDR3 is TGCGCCAGCAGCCAGATCCCGGGGACAGGGGTTGAAAAACTGTTTTTT.

This clonotype was detected a few times. V usage is TRBV28 and J usage is TRBJ1-4, with D possibly TRBD1 on 5 matching bases. V lost 3 bases to trimming and J lost 7 bases, with 15 bases between them. Germline V gene data show CDR1 as MDHEN and CDR2 as SYDVKM. The CDR3 spans 15 residues. The DNA for the CDR3 is TGTGCCAGCAGTTTCGTGGGGCACGTTGGTGAAAAACTGTTTTTT. Its protein is CASSFVGHVGEKLFF.

In this sample, this clonotype turned up many times. V and J are TRBV24-1 and TRBJ2-7; 11 bases align to TRBD1. The germline V gene has CDR1 KGHDR and CDR2 SFDVKD. The V and J ends lost 4 bases and 2 bases, in that order; junction bases with no gene match: 6. The CDR3 is 16 amino acids. The chain's CDR3 is CATSDTGQGVPYEQYF. The DNA for the CDR3 is TGTGCCACCAGTGACACGGGACAGGGGGTCCCCTACGAGCAGTACTTC.

The chain is built from TRBV10-3 and TRBJ2-1; TRBD2 aligns across 12 bases. The V segment lost 5 bases and the J segment 0 bases; nucleotides outside the gene matches: 11. The CDR3 length is 19 residues. Per germline, CDR1 ENHRY and CDR2 SYGVKD. CDR3 loop: CAISTGTSGQPVSYNEQFF. In nucleotides, the CDR3 is TGTGCCATCAGTACTGGGACTAGCGGGCAACCCGTCTCCTACAATGAGCAGTTCTTC.

This clonotype was observed at least ten times. The chain couples TRBV5-1 to TRBJ2-2; perhaps D is TRBD1 or TRBD2 (5 bases each). This CDR3 region has 15 residues. Germline lookup yields CDR1 SGHRS and CDR2 YFSETQ. Trimming removed 0 bases from V and 6 bases from J, with 12 bases in between. CDR3 nucleotides: TGCGCCAGCAGCTTGGCCTGGCTGGGGGCCGGGGAGCTGTTTTTT. Its protein is CASSLAWLGAGELFF.

This clonotype was observed a few times. V is TRBV14 and J is TRBJ2-7; 7 nucleotides match TRBD2. The CDR3 is made up of 14 amino acids. Trimming at V came to 1 base and at J to 4 bases, leaving 4 bases not matched to a gene. Germline lookup yields CDR1 SGHDN and CDR2 FVKESK. This CDR3 is CASSQVAGDYEQYF. DNA for the CDR3: TGTGCCAGCAGCCAAGTCGCGGGGGATTACGAGCAGTACTTC. The whole variable domain, remainder taken from reference TRBV14 and TRBJ2-7, is EAGVTQFPSHSVIEKGQTVTLRCDPISGHDNLYWYRRVMGKEIKFLLHFVKESKQDESGMPNNRFLAERTGGTYSTLKVQPAELEDSGVYFCASSQVAGDYEQYFGPGTRLTVT.

The chain carries TRBV2 and TRBJ1-2; D is ambiguous. Trimming took off 6 bases at V and 4 bases at J, with 15 bases between the two ends. In germline, CDR1 is SNHLY, CDR2 FYNNEI. The CDR3 contains 14 residues. This CDR3 is CASRNSYLSYGYTF. The CDR3, as DNA: TGTGCCAGCAGGAACAGCTACCTCTCCTATGGCTACACCTTC.

The chain is built from TRBV10-3 and TRBJ2-1, with 10 nucleotides matching TRBD2. V shed 4 bases and J 7 bases; nucleotides not matched to a gene: 7. Germline V CDR1 and CDR2: ENHRY, SYGVKD. The CDR3 loop spans 15 amino acids. The CDR3 coding sequence is TGTGCCATCAGTGGTACTAGCGGGGATAGGAATGAGCAGTTCTTC. Translation: CAISGTSGDRNEQFF.

This clonotype was observed a few times. CDR3 amino acids: CAISEQGDRGHYEQYF. The CDR3 DNA follows: TGTGCCATCAGTGAGCAGGGGGACAGGGGGCACTACGAGCAGTACTTC. J is TRBJ2-7 and V is TRBV10-3; 12 nucleotides agree with TRBD1. This CDR3 is built from 16 residues. Germline V gene sequence: CDR1 ENHRY, CDR2 SYGVKD. J was trimmed by 3 bases and V by 2 bases; bases with no gene match: 5.

This clonotype showed up many times. The rearrangement links TRBV2 to TRBJ2-3; D is perhaps TRBD2 (5 bases). V was shortened by 8 bases and J by 6 bases, with 18 bases between the two germline ends. Germline V gene sequence: CDR1 SNHLY, CDR2 FYNNEI. This CDR3 has 14 residues. The CDR3 is CASLDGGTSDTQYF. In DNA, the CDR3 is TGTGCCAGCCTGGACGGAGGCACCTCGGATACGCAGTATTTT.

The rearrangement joins TRBV6-1 to TRBJ1-1, with D possibly being TRBD1 (6 bases). This CDR3 spans 14 amino acids. Trimming took 6 bases from V and 6 from J, leaving 17 bases between them. Germline-derived CDR1 and CDR2 are MNHNS and SASEGT. CDR3 bases: TGTGCCAGCAGCCAGGGACAACGTAGGGCTGAAGCTTTCTTT. It translates to CASSQGQRRAEAFF.

The table lists this clonotype with many counts. The chain carries TRBV7-6 and TRBJ2-3, with 10 nucleotides matching TRBD2. Germline-derived CDR1 and CDR2 are SGHVS and FNYEAQ. J was trimmed by 4 bases and V by 3 bases; bases with no gene match: 4. The CDR3 length is 15 residues. This CDR3 reads CASSLVAGGADTQYF. The CDR3 nucleotides read TGTGCCAGCAGCTTGGTAGCGGGAGGAGCAGATACGCAGTATTTT.

This clonotype was seen only a few times. A read error may be the cause here, since a much bigger clone is one base away. This chain joins TRBV11-1 and TRBJ2-2; tentative D call: TRBD1 (5 bases). Germline lookup yields CDR1 SGHAT and CDR2 FQDESV (reference sequence). The CDR3 covers 15 residues. Trimming removed 7 bases at V and 7 bases at J, with 19 bases between. CDR3 protein: CASTPVRATVGELFF. The CDR3 DNA reads TGTGCCAGCACCCCTGTCAGGGCGACCGTCGGGGAGCTGTTTTTT.

Only a few counts were recorded for this clonotype. The chain combines TRBV30 with TRBJ1-6, with D uncertain. The CDR3 runs 11 residues. Germline-derived CDR1 and CDR2 are GTSNPN and SVGIG (reference sequence). Deletions cut 5 bases from V and 3 bases from J, with 2 bases between. CDR3 sequence: CAWDYNSPLHF. CDR3 nucleotides: TGTGCCTGGGACTATAATTCACCCCTCCACTTT.

V usage is TRBV3-1 and J usage is TRBJ2-6; the D is unclear. The V gene lost 3 bases and the J gene lost 7 bases, with 4 bases spanning the gap. Germline V gene lookup returns CDR1 LGHDT and CDR2 YNNKEL (reference sequence). This CDR3 has 12 amino acids. CDR3 sequence reads: CASSQGANVLTF. Written as DNA, the CDR3 is TGTGCCAGCAGCCAGGGAGCCAACGTCCTGACTTTC.

The rearrangement links TRBV7-2 to TRBJ2-2; 10 bases align to TRBD2. The CDR3 length is 16 residues. CDR1 and CDR2 (germline): SGHTA, FQGNSA. Trimming took 4 bases from V and 5 from J; bases not matched to a gene: 7. CDR3 in DNA: TGTGCCAGCAGCTCCGCTAGCGGGAGAGTTACCGGGGAGCTGTTTTTT. It encodes CASSSASGRVTGELFF.

The chain joins TRBV28 to TRBJ2-7; no clear D gene. The CDR3 is 13 residues long. Trimming cost V 3 bases and J 3 bases, with 9 bases left between them. Germline V lookup: CDR1 MDHEN, CDR2 SYDVKM. CDR3 coding DNA: TGTGCCAGCAGTTTCGGCTCGGACTACGAGCAGTACTTC. Its protein is CASSFGSDYEQYF.

This clonotype was counted at least ten times. J is TRBJ1-5 and V is TRBV20-1; D uncertain. V gave up 5 bases and J gave up 1 base, with 9 bases separating them. Germline CDR1 is DFQATT and CDR2 is SNEGSKA (reference sequence). This CDR3 spans 13 amino acids. The CDR3 region has the DNA TGCAGTGCTGGCGGGGAGAGCAATCAGCCCCAGCATTTT. The encoded protein is CSAGGESNQPQHF.

J is TRBJ1-3 and V is TRBV20-1, with 10 bases aligning to TRBD1. CDR3 length: 15 residues. Germline V gene sequence: CDR1 DFQATT, CDR2 SNEGSKA (reference sequence). The J segment lost 2 bases and the V segment lost 2 bases, leaving 3 bases of the junction unmatched. CDR3 amino acids: CSARPGTGAGNTIYF. CDR3 DNA sequence: TGCAGTGCTAGACCCGGGACAGGGGCTGGAAACACCATATATTTT.

This clonotype was counted many times. Written as DNA, the CDR3 is TGTGCCAGCAGCTCGTATACAGGGCACCGGGAGCTGTTTTTT. This codes for CASSSYTGHRELFF. V is TRBV11-2 and J is TRBJ2-2, with D perhaps matching TRBD1 (6 bases). The CDR3 covers 14 residues. Germline V gene lookup returns CDR1 SGHAT and CDR2 FQNNGV. Trimming took 4 bases from V and 9 from J, leaving 15 bases between them.

This clonotype was seen ten or more times. This chain links TRBV18 with TRBJ1-1, with unresolved D. The germline V gene has CDR1 KGHSH and CDR2 LQKENI. There are 13 residues in the CDR3. The V gene lost 4 bases and the J gene lost 5 bases, with 11 bases spanning the gap. In DNA, the CDR3 is TGTGCCAGCTCACTCAGAGGCTTAACTGAAGCTTTCTTT. Amino acid sequence: CASSLRGLTEAFF.

This clonotype came up many times. The chain uses TRBV3-1 and TRBJ1-5, with TRBD1 as a possible D gene (6 bases). The CDR3 runs 14 residues. Between the trimmed V and J ends, which lost 7 bases and 2 bases, there was a span of 12 bases. Germline V gives CDR1 LGHDT, CDR2 YNNKEL (reference sequence). CDR3 nucleotides: TGTGCCAGCAAACAGGGCCTTGGCAATCAGCCCCAGCATTTT. It codes for CASKQGLGNQPQHF.

There are a few counts of this clonotype. The J gene is TRBJ2-3, the V gene TRBV29-1; D perhaps matches TRBD2 (6 bases). The CDR3 has 17 residues. V gave up 6 bases and J gave up 1 base, with 23 bases separating them. Germline CDR1 reads SQVTM; CDR2 reads ANQGSEA. Written as DNA, the CDR3 is TGCAGCGTGGAGGGGTCTGGAGGCGGGATTGGCACAGATACGCAGTATTTT. This sequence encodes CSVEGSGGGIGTDTQYF.